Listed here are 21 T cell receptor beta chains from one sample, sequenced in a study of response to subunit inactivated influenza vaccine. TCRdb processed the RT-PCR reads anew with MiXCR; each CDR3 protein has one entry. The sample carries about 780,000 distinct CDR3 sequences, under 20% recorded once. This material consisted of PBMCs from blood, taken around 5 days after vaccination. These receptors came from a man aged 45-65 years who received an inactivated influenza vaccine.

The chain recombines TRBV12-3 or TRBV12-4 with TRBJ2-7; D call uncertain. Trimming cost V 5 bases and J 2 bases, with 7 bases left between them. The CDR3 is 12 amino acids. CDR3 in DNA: TGTGCCAGCAGTATAAGGCCCTACGAGCAGTACTTC. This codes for CASSIRPYEQYF.

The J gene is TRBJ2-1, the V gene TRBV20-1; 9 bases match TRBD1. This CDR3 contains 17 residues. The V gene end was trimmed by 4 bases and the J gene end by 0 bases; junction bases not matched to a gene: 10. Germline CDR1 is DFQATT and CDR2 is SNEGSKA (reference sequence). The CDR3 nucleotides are TGCAGTGCTATGAACAGGGGGCGTAGCAGCTCCTACAATGAGCAGTTCTTC. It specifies CSAMNRGRSSSYNEQFF.

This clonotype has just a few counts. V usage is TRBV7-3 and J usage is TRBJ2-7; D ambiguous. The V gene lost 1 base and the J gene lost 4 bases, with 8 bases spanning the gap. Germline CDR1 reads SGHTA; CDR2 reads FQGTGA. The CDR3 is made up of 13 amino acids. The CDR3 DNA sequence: TGTGCCAGCAGCTTAAATACGGGTTACGAGCAGTACTTC. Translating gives CASSLNTGYEQYF.

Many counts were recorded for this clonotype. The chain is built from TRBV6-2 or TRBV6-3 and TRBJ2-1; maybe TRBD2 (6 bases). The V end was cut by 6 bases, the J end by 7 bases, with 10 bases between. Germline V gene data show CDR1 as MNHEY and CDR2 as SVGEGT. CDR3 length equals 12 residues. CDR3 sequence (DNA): TGTGCCAGCAGCCAGACTAGTAATGAGCAGTTCTTC. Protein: CASSQTSNEQFF.

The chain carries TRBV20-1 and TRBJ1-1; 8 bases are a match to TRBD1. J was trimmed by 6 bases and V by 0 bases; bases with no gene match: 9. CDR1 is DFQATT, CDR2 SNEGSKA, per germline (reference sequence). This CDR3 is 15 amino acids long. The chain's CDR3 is CSARDFSGGESEAFF. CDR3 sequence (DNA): TGCAGTGCTAGAGATTTCTCAGGGGGCGAGTCTGAAGCTTTCTTT.

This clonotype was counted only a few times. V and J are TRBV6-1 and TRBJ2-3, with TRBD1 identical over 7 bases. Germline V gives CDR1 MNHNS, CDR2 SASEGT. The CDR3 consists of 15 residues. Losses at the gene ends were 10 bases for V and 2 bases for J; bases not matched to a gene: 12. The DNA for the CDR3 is TGTGCCACGACCGGGACAGCAACCTCCACAGATACGCAGTATTTT. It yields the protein CATTGTATSTDTQYF.

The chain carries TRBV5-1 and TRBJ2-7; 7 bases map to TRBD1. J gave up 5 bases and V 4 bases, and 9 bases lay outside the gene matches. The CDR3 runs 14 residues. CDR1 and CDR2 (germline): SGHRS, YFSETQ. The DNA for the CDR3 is TGCGCCAGCAGCCGGACAGGAAATGTTAACGAGCAGTACTTC. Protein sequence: CASSRTGNVNEQYF.

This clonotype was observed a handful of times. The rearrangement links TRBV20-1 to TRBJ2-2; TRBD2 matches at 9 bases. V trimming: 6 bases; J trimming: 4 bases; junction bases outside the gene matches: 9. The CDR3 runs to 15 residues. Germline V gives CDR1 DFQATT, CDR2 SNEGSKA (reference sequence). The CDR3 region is CSARPSGAGTGELFF. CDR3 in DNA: TGCAGTGCCAGACCTAGCGGGGCGGGCACCGGGGAGCTGTTTTTT.

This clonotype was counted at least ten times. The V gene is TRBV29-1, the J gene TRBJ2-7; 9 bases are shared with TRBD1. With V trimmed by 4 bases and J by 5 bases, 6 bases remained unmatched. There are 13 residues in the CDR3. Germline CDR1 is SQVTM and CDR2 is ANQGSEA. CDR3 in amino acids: CSVVRQGDHEQYF. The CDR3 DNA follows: TGCAGCGTTGTCCGACAGGGGGACCACGAGCAGTACTTC.

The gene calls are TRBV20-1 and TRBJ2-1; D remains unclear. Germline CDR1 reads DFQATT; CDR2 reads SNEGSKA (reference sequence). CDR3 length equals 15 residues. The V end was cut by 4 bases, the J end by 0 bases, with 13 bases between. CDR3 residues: CSAMGVQTSYNEQFF. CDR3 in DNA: TGCAGTGCTATGGGCGTCCAAACCTCCTACAATGAGCAGTTCTTC.

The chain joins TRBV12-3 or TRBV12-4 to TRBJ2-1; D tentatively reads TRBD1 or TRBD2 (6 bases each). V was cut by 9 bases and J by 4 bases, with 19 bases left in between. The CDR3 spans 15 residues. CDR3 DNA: TGTGCCAGTACCCCCGAGGGGGGCGGTTACAATGAGCAGTTCTTC. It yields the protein CASTPEGGGYNEQFF.

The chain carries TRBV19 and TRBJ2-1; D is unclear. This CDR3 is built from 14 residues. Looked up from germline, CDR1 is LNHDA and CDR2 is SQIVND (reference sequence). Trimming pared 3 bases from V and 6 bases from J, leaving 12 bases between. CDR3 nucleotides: TGTGCCAGTAGTATTCATCTGCTTGGCAATGAGCAGTTCTTC. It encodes CASSIHLLGNEQFF.

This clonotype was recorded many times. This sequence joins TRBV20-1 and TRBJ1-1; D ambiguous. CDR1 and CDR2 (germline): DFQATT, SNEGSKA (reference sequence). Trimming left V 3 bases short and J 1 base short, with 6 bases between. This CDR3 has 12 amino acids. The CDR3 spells CSARSGNTEAFF. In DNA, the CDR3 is TGCAGTGCTAGGTCTGGGAACACTGAAGCTTTCTTT.

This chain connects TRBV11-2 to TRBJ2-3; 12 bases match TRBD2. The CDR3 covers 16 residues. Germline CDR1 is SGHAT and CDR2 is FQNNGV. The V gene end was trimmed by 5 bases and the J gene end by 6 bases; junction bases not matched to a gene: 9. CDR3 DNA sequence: TGTGCCAGCAGCACACGACTAGCGGGGGCAATCGATACGCAGTATTTT. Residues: CASSTRLAGAIDTQYF.

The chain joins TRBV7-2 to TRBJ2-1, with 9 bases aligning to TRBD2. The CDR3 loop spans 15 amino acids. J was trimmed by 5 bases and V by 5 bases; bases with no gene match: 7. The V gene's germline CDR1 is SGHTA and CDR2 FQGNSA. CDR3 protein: CASSRSGGANNEQFF. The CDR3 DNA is TGTGCCAGCAGCCGTAGCGGGGGTGCCAACAATGAGCAGTTCTTC.

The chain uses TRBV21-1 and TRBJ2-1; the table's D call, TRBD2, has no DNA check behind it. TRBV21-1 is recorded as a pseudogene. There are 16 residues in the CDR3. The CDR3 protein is CASSKASLAGYNEQFF. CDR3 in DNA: TGTGCCAGCAGCAAAGCTTCACTAGCGGGTTACAATGAGCAGTTCTTC.

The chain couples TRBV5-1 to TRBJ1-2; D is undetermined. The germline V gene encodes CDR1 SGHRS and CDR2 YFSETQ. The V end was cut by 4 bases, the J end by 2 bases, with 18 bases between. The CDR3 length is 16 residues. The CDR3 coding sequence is TGCGCCAGCAGCGGAACCGGTGGGCTCCGGAACTATGGCTACACCTTC. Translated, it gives CASSGTGGLRNYGYTF.

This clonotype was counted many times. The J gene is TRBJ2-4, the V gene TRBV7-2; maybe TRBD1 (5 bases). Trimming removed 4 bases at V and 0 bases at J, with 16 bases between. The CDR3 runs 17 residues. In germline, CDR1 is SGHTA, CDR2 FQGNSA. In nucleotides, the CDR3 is TGTGCCAGCAGCTCCCCCAAGGGGATCCTAGCCAAAAACATTCAGTACTTC. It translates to CASSSPKGILAKNIQYF. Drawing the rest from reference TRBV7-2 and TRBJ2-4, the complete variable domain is GAGVSQSPSNKVTEKGKDVELRCDPISGHTALYWYRQSLGQGLEFLIYFQGNSAPDKSGLPSDRFSAERTGGSVSTLTIQRTQQEDSAVYLCASSSPKGILAKNIQYFGAGTRLSVL.

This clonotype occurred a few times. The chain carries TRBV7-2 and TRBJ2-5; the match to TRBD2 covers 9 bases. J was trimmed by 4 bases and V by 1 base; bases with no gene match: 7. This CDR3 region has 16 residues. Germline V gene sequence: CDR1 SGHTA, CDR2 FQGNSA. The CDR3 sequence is CASSLVGGGASETQYF. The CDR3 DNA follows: TGTGCCAGCAGCTTAGTCGGCGGGGGGGCCTCAGAGACCCAGTACTTC.

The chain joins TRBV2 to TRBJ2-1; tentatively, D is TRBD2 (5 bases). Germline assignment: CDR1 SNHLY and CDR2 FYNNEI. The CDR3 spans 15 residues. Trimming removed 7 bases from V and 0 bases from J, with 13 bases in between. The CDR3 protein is CASNQRAVSYNEQFF. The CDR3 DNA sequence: TGTGCCAGCAATCAGAGGGCAGTCTCCTACAATGAGCAGTTCTTC.

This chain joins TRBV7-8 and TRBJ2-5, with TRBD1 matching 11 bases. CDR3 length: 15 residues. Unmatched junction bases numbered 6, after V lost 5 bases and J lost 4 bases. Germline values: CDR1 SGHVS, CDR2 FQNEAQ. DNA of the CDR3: TGTGCCAGCAGCGCCTGGACAGGGGGCATAGAGACCCAGTACTTC. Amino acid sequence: CASSAWTGGIETQYF.